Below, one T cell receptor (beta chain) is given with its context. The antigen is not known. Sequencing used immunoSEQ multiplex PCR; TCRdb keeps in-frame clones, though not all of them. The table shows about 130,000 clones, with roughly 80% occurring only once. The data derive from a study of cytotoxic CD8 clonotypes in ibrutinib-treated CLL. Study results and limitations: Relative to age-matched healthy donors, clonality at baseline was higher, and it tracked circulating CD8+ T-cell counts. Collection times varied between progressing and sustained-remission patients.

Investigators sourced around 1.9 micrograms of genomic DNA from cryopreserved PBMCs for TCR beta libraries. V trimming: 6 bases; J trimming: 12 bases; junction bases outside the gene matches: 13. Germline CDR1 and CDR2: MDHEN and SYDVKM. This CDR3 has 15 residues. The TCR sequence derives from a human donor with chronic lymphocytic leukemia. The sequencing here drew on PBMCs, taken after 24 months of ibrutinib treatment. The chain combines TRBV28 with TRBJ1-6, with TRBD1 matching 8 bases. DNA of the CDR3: TGTGCCAGCAGACGACAGGGGCGGTTCGAGGAACCCCTCCACTTT. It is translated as CASRRQGRFEEPLHF.